This entry lists 2 T cell receptor beta chains sequenced from one sample in a study of T cell therapy after organ transplantation. The data were produced by immunoSEQ multiplex PCR, yet TCRdb's version contains in-frame clones alone and is incomplete. There are around 50,000 clones in the sample; 94% occur only once, and about 2.9% lies in the top ten. These TCRs are of unknown antigen specificity. The source was CD8+ T cells from blood, collected before autologous CMV-specific T cell therapy. The receptor set was obtained from a human patient who had received a solid organ transplant and had CMV disease.

This chain connects TRBV6-5 to TRBJ1-1; D is undetermined. Germline CDR1 and CDR2: MNHEY and SVGAGI. Trimming stripped 4 bases from V and 0 bases from J, with 15 bases between. This CDR3 is built from 16 residues. CDR3 protein: CASSSALGVLNTEAFF. The CDR3 DNA follows: TGTGCCAGCAGTTCGGCCCTTGGTGTGCTGAACACTGAAGCTTTCTTT.

This clone was recorded once. The chain combines TRBV4-1 with TRBJ1-2, with TRBD1 as a possible D gene (6 bases). Germline CDR1 MGHRA, CDR2 YSYEKL. Trimming shortened V by 0 bases and J by 3 bases, and 17 bases separated the two germline ends. The CDR3 runs 17 residues. This CDR3 reads CASSQDGGGLMYYGYTF. For the CDR3, the DNA is TGCGCCAGCAGCCAAGATGGGGGGGGCCTGATGTACTATGGCTACACCTTC.